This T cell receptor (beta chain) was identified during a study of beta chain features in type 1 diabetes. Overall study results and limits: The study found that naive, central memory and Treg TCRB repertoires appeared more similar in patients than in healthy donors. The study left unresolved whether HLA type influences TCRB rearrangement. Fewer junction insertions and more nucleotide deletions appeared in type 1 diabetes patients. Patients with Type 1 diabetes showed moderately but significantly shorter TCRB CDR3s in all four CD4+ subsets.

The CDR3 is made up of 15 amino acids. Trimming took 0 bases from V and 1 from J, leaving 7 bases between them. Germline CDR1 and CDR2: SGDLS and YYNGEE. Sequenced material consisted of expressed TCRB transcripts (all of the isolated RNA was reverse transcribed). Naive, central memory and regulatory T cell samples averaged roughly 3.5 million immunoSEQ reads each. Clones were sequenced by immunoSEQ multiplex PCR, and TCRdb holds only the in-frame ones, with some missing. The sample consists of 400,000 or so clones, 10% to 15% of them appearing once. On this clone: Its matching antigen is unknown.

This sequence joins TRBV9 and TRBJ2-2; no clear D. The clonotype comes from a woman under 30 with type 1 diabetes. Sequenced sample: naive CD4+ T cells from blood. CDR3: CASSVVGQNTGELFF. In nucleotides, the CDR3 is TGTGCCAGCAGCGTAGTGGGCCAGAACACCGGGGAGCTGTTTTTT.